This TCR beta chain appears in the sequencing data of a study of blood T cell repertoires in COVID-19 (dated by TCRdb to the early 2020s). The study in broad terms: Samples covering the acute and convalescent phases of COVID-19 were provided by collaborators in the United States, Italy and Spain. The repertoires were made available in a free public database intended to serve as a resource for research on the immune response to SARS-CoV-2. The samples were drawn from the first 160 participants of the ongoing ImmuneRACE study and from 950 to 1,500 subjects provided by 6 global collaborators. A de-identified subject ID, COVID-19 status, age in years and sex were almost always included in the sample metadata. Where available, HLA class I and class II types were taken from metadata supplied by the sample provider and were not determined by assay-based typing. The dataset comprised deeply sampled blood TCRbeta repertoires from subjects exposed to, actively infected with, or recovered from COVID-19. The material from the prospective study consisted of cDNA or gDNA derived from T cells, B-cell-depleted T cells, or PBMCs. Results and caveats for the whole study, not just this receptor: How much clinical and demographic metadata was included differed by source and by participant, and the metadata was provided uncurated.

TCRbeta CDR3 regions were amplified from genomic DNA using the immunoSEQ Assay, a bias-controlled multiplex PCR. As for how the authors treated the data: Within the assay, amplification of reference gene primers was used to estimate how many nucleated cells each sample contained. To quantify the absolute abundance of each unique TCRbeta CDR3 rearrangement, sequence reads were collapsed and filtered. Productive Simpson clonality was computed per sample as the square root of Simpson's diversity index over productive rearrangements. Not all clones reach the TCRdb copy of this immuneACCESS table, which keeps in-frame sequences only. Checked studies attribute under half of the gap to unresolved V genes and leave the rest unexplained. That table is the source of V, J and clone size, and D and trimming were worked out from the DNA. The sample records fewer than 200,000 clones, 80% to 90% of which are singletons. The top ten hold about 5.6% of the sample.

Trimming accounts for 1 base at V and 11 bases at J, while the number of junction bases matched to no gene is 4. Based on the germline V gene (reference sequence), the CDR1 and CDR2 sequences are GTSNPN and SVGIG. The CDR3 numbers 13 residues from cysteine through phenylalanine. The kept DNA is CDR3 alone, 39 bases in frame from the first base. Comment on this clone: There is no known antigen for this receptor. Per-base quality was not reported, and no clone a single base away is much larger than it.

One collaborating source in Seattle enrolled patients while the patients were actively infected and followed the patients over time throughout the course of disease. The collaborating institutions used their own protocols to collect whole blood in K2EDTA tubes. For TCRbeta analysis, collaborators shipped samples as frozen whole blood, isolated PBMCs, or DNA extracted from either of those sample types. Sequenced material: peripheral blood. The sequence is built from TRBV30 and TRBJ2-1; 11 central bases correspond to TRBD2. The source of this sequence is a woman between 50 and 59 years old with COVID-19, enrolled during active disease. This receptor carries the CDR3 CAWSGLAGGQQFF. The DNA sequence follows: TGTGCCTGGAGTGGGCTAGCGGGGGGCCAGCAGTTCTTC. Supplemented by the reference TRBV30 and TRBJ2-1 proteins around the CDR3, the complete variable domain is SQTIHQWPATLVQPVGSPLSLECTVEGTSNPNLYWYRQAAGRGLQLLFYSVGIGQISSEVPQNLSASRPQDRQFILSSKKLLLSDSGFYLCAWSGLAGGQQFFGPGTRLTVL.